What follows are 28 T cell receptor beta chains derived from one specimen sequenced in a study of human T cells and chemical hapten exposure. Time point given: patch test 1, 2 weeks after DPC sensitization. Described treatment: therapeutic diphenylcyclopropenone sensitization with weekly scalp DPC. TCRdb redid the calling of the RACE reads with MiXCR, one entry per CDR3 protein. The sample holds approximately 80,000 distinct CDR3 sequences; around 10% are singletons and the top ten take around 4.2%. Sequencing was performed on whole blood, taken in connection with sensitization to the hapten diphenylcyclopropenone (DPC). These receptors were taken from a woman aged 50 to 60 with alopecia areata. Some clones in this sample may be carry-over from other donors' samples.

The chain employs TRBV4-3 and TRBJ1-2; 7 bases are shared with TRBD1. The trim removed 1 base at V and 2 bases at J, leaving 4 bases unmatched. The CDR3 consists of 15 residues. CDR1 is LGHNA and CDR2 is YSLEER in the germline V gene. CDR3 bases: TGCGCCAGCAGCCAAGCCCAACAGGGGAACTATGGCTACACCTTC. This codes for CASSQAQQGNYGYTF.

This clonotype was detected ten times or more. Sequence at one end of the junction differs from germline and may be a read error. The chain links TRBV6-6 to TRBJ2-7, with D tentatively TRBD1 (7 bases). This CDR3 spans 12 amino acids. Germline V gene sequence: CDR1 MNHNY, CDR2 SVGAGI (reference sequence). CDR3 loop: CATQGGTYEQYF. CDR3 in DNA: TGCGCTACCCAGGGGGGAACCTACGAGCAGTACTTC.

This clonotype was seen repeatedly, ten times or more. The V gene is TRBV20-1, the J gene TRBJ1-5; D remains unclear. The germline gives CDR1 DFQATT, CDR2 SNEGSKA (reference sequence). The CDR3 has 17 residues. V shed 0 bases and J shed 0 bases, with 15 bases lying between them. DNA for the CDR3: TGCAGTGCTAGAGATTTAAGGAACACCCTTAGCAATCAGCCCCAGCATTTT. It specifies CSARDLRNTLSNQPQHF.

This clonotype has only a few counts. J is TRBJ2-5 and V is TRBV7-9, with D tentatively TRBD2 (6 bases). The CDR3 is made up of 14 amino acids. The germline CDR1 and CDR2 sequences are SEHNR and FQNEAQ (reference sequence). V gave up 2 bases and J gave up 5 bases, with 12 bases separating them. As DNA, the CDR3 is TGTGCCAGCAGCTTATCTTTCGGGAGTGAGACCCAGTACTTC. Translation: CASSLSFGSETQYF.

The CDR3 region is CASGRGFSGNTIYF. DNA for the CDR3: TGTGCCAGCGGTCGTGGATTCTCTGGAAACACCATATATTTT. The chain combines TRBV6-5 with TRBJ1-3, with no clear D. Germline V lookup: CDR1 MNHEY, CDR2 SVGAGI. V lost 8 bases and J 0 bases, leaving 11 bases between the germline ends. The CDR3 contains 14 residues.

In this sample, this clonotype turned up a few times. The V gene is TRBV28, the J gene TRBJ1-2; D gene unclear. Germline CDR1 reads MDHEN; CDR2 reads SYDVKM. The CDR3 runs to 12 residues. Trimming took 8 bases from V and 3 from J, leaving 10 bases between them. In DNA form, the CDR3 reads TGTGCCAGCTCGACACCGGACTATGGCTACACCTTC. Its translation: CASSTPDYGYTF.

This clonotype was seen more than once but under ten times. In DNA, the CDR3 is TGTGCCAGCCGGACTAGCGATGCCGGGGAGCTGTTTTTT. Protein: CASRTSDAGELFF. The chain employs TRBV6-2 or TRBV6-3 and TRBJ2-2, with 9 bases fitting TRBD2. The CDR3 consists of 13 residues. Germline trimming cut 8 bases from V and 6 bases from J; bases unmatched to any gene: 4. The germline gives CDR1 MNHEY, CDR2 SVGEGT.

This clonotype turned up a few times. The chain carries TRBV19 and TRBJ1-5; D gene unclear. The CDR3 sequence is 12 residues long. Trimming pared 3 bases from V and 11 bases from J, leaving 11 bases between. From germline, CDR1 is LNHDA and CDR2 SQIVND (reference sequence). The CDR3 reads CASSILPSAQHF. In DNA form, the CDR3 reads TGTGCCAGTAGTATTCTTCCGTCAGCCCAGCATTTT.

This clonotype was seen repeatedly, ten times or more. The rearrangement links TRBV7-9 to TRBJ1-1; no reliable D call. CDR1 is SEHNR and CDR2 is FQNEAQ in the germline V gene (reference sequence). Trimming removed 5 bases at V and 1 base at J, with 11 bases between. The CDR3 length is 14 residues. CDR3 sequence: CASSPRRANTEAFF. Written as DNA, the CDR3 is TGTGCCAGCAGCCCCCGACGGGCGAACACTGAAGCTTTCTTT.

This clonotype has just one count. V gene TRBV29-1 combines with J gene TRBJ2-1; either TRBD1 or TRBD2 may supply D (5 bases each). V lost 7 bases and J 5 bases, leaving 15 bases between the germline ends. Per the germline V gene, CDR1 is SQVTM and CDR2 is ANQGSEA. The CDR3 sequence is 13 residues long. CDR3 DNA: TGCAGCGGTAGCTTAAGGGGACACAATGAGCAGTTCTTC. It is translated as CSGSLRGHNEQFF.

Many counts were recorded for this clonotype. The CDR3 reads CAISELTSGASYNEQFF. The CDR3 nucleotides read TGTGCCATCAGTGAGTTGACTAGCGGAGCTTCCTACAATGAGCAGTTCTTC. V and J are TRBV10-3 and TRBJ2-1; TRBD2 matches 9 bases. Germline V CDR1 and CDR2: ENHRY, SYGVKD. The ends lost 1 base at V and 1 base at J; junction bases unmatched: 5. This CDR3 region has 17 residues.

The V and J genes are TRBV7-4 and TRBJ1-4, with D hard to call. The CDR3 runs to 14 residues. The V end was cut by 4 bases, the J end by 2 bases, with 8 bases between. Germline V lookup: CDR1 SGHVT, CDR2 SQSDAQ. The CDR3: CASSSMFTNEKLFF. In DNA form, the CDR3 reads TGTGCCAGCAGCTCAATGTTCACTAATGAAAAACTGTTTTTT.

In this sample, this clonotype turned up a few times. The DNA of the CDR3 is TGTGCCAGCAGTTTTCGGCAGGGGAAAAATCAGCCCCAGCATTTT. It codes for CASSFRQGKNQPQHF. The chain joins TRBV28 to TRBJ1-5; D might be TRBD1 (6 bases). Trimming removed 3 bases from V and 4 bases from J, with 13 bases in between. The CDR3 runs 15 residues. Per the germline V gene, CDR1 is MDHEN and CDR2 is SYDVKM. The full variable domain, its missing parts supplied by reference TRBV28 and TRBJ1-5, is DVKVTQSSRYLVKRTGEKVFLECVQDMDHENMFWYRQDPGLGLRLIYFSYDVKMKEKGDIPEGYSVSREKKERFSLILESASTNQTSMYLCASSFRQGKNQPQHFGDGTRLSIL.

This clonotype was picked up a small number of times. V and J are TRBV20-1 and TRBJ2-2; D might be TRBD1 (6 bases). Trimming removed 1 base from V and 4 bases from J, with 22 bases in between. The germline V gene encodes CDR1 DFQATT and CDR2 SNEGSKA (reference sequence). This CDR3 contains 18 residues. The CDR3 DNA reads TGCAGTGCTAGAGCTCGTGGAGCGGAACAGGGATCCACCGGGGAGCTGTTTTTT. This codes for CSARARGAEQGSTGELFF.

Ten or more counts support this clonotype. The V gene is TRBV15, the J gene TRBJ1-4; 9 bases agree with TRBD1. The CDR3 has 17 amino acids. From germline, CDR1 is LNHNV and CDR2 YYDKDF (reference sequence). J gave up 2 bases and V 3 bases, and 7 bases lay outside the gene matches. The CDR3 nucleotides read TGTGCCACCAGCAGGGACAGGGGAGGACTGACTAATGAAAAACTGTTTTTT. Amino acids: CATSRDRGGLTNEKLFF.

This clonotype was recorded many times. The chain carries TRBV7-2 and TRBJ1-3; D possibly corresponds to TRBD1 (5 bases). CDR3 length: 14 amino acids. Per the germline V gene, CDR1 is SGHTA and CDR2 is FQGNSA. Deletions cut 1 base from V and 2 bases from J, with 6 bases between. The CDR3 DNA reads TGTGCCAGCAGCTTAGTCAGGGCTGGAAACACCATATATTTT. It encodes CASSLVRAGNTIYF.

This clonotype was seen a handful of times. Compared with germline, one end of the junction differs, possibly owing to a read error. The chain carries TRBV7-9 and TRBJ2-5, with 8 bases identical to TRBD2. CDR1 and CDR2 (germline): SEHNR, FQNEAQ (reference sequence). The CDR3 covers 13 residues. The DNA for the CDR3 is TGTGTCAGCATCGTTGCGGGAGGAGAGACCCAGTACTTC. Translated: CVSIVAGGETQYF.

About this clonotype: A much larger clone lies one base from this, so it may be a read error. The chain uses TRBV29-1 and TRBJ2-1; perhaps D is TRBD1 or TRBD2 (5 bases each). Germline assignment: CDR1 SQVTM and CDR2 ANQGSEA. This CDR3 has 13 amino acids. V was pared by 7 bases and J by 5 bases, with 15 bases between. The CDR3 is CSGGRLTNNEQFF. CDR3 coding DNA: TGCAGCGGGGGACGACTTACTAACAATGAGCAGTTCTTC.

The gene calls are TRBV29-1 and TRBJ1-1; 8 bases align to TRBD1. Germline V lookup: CDR1 SQVTM, CDR2 ANQGSEA. CDR3 length: 14 amino acids. The J segment lost 5 bases and the V segment lost 3 bases, leaving 8 bases of the junction unmatched. CDR3 DNA: TGCAGCGTTGAGCGGCGCAGGGGGCGAACTGAAGCTTTCTTT. The encoded protein is CSVERRRGRTEAFF.

This clonotype was counted between two and nine times. This chain connects TRBV24-1 to TRBJ1-2; 7 bases are a match to TRBD1. The germline V gene encodes CDR1 KGHDR and CDR2 SFDVKD. This CDR3 spans 15 amino acids. Losses at the gene ends were 4 bases for V and 6 bases for J; bases not matched to a gene: 10. The CDR3 DNA sequence: TGTGCCACCAGTGAAAAGGGGACAGAGGCTCATGGCTACACCTTC. Its protein product is CATSEKGTEAHGYTF.

This clonotype was detected many times. The rearrangement joins TRBV6-2 or TRBV6-3 to TRBJ1-2; 7 nucleotides align to TRBD1. Trimming cost V 4 bases and J 4 bases; bases outside gene matches: 3. The CDR3 is 13 amino acids. The V gene's germline CDR1 is MNHEY and CDR2 SVGEGT. CDR3 protein: CASSWDSFYGYTF. The CDR3 DNA follows: TGTGCCAGCAGTTGGGACAGCTTCTATGGCTACACCTTC.

There are a few counts of this clonotype. This chain joins TRBV18 and TRBJ2-7, with 7 bases that match TRBD1. The CDR3 has 15 amino acids. Germline V gene data show CDR1 as KGHSH and CDR2 as LQKENI. The V gene end was trimmed by 5 bases and the J gene end by 1 base; junction bases not matched to a gene: 8. The CDR3 DNA reads as TGTGCCAGCTCAGAGGGGGCGACAGGGTCCTACGAGCAGTACTTC. This codes for CASSEGATGSYEQYF.

This clonotype was detected ten times or more. The V call is TRBV10-3, the J call TRBJ1-5, with a tentative D call TRBD1 (6 bases). Germline CDR1 reads ENHRY; CDR2 reads SYGVKD. V was clipped by 3 bases and J by 1 base, with 7 bases between them. CDR3 length: 14 amino acids. Here the CDR3 DNA reads TGTGCCATCAGTGATACAGGGAGCAATCAGCCCCAGCATTTT. Translating gives CAISDTGSNQPQHF.

In this sample, this clonotype turned up many times. The V call is TRBV6-4, the J call TRBJ2-2; TRBD2 matches at 9 bases. Per the germline V gene, CDR1 is MRHNA and CDR2 is SNTAGT. The CDR3 spans 14 residues. V lost 5 bases and J lost 7; bases outside the gene matches: 5. This CDR3 is CASSLAGVGGELFF. In DNA, the CDR3 is TGTGCCAGCAGTTTAGCGGGAGTTGGCGGGGAGCTGTTTTTT.

J is TRBJ2-7 and V is TRBV20-1; D gene unclear. The CDR3 runs to 11 residues. V lost 6 bases, J lost 3 bases, and 9 bases lay in between. Germline values: CDR1 DFQATT, CDR2 SNEGSKA (reference sequence). CDR3 loop: CSAEGNYEQYF. The CDR3 DNA reads as TGCAGTGCCGAAGGGAACTACGAGCAGTACTTC.

This clonotype showed up many times. This chain joins TRBV7-6 and TRBJ1-3; unclear D gene. Trimming removed 0 bases from V and 0 bases from J, with 9 bases in between. In germline, CDR1 is SGHVS, CDR2 FNYEAQ. The CDR3 runs to 16 residues. The CDR3 coding sequence is TGTGCCAGCAGCTTAGCCACAGTCCTCTCTGGAAACACCATATATTTT. Its translation is CASSLATVLSGNTIYF.

V usage is TRBV19 and J usage is TRBJ1-5, with no clear D. The CDR3 has 14 residues. From germline, CDR1 is LNHDA and CDR2 SQIVND (reference sequence). V shed 5 bases and J shed 1 base, with 9 bases lying between them. Here the CDR3 DNA reads TGTGCCAGTAGTCTCCTGATAAGCAATCAGCCCCAGCATTTT. It specifies CASSLLISNQPQHF.

The V call is TRBV18, the J call TRBJ2-5; no clear D. Between the trimmed V and J ends, which lost 1 base and 1 base, there was a span of 7 bases. Per germline, CDR1 KGHSH and CDR2 LQKENI. The CDR3 spans 14 residues. For the CDR3, the DNA is TGTGCCAGCTCACCACGGACCCTCCAAGAGACCCAGTACTTC. Translating gives CASSPRTLQETQYF.